A single sample is the source of the 17 T cell receptor beta chains below, sequenced in a study of shared clonotypes between healthy human individuals. The assay was immunoSEQ multiplex PCR, and TCRdb's table has in-frame clones only and misses some. Of about 980,000 clones in the sample, more than 75% were seen once. What was sequenced was memory CD4+ T cells sorted from blood. The subset was: CD45RA-negative fraction. These receptors came from a man in his late teens or twenties in good health.

V gene TRBV4-2 combines with J gene TRBJ1-2, with a tentative D call TRBD1 (5 bases). Trimming cost V 0 bases and J 5 bases, with 13 bases left between them. CDR1 LGHNA and CDR2 YNFKEQ come from the germline V gene. The CDR3 is 15 residues long. The CDR3 reads CASSQDRDGSYGYTF. DNA of the CDR3: TGTGCCAGCAGCCAAGACAGGGACGGTAGTTATGGCTACACCTTC.

The chain carries TRBV7-9 and TRBJ1-2, with 9 bases aligning to TRBD1. The CDR3 length is 16 residues. Germline-derived CDR1 and CDR2 are SEHNR and FQNEAQ (reference sequence). V lost 3 bases, J lost 3 bases, and 8 bases stayed unmatched. The CDR3 region is CASSFRGQGHDYGYTF. In DNA, the CDR3 is TGTGCCAGCAGCTTTCGGGGACAGGGTCATGACTATGGCTACACCTTC.

This clone was picked up a small number of times. The chain has TRBV6-1 and TRBJ2-7; 8 bases map to TRBD1. V was pared by 2 bases and J by 0 bases, with 9 bases of the junction left unmatched. The V gene's germline CDR1 is MNHNS and CDR2 SASEGT. The length of the CDR3 is 17 residues. The CDR3 sequence is CASSENFRTGNSYEQYF. The CDR3 nucleotides read TGTGCCAGCAGTGAAAATTTTAGGACAGGGAACTCCTACGAGCAGTACTTC.

V gene TRBV27 combines with J gene TRBJ2-7; D not resolved. This CDR3 has 14 residues. The V end was cut by 8 bases, the J end by 6 bases, with 20 bases between. Per germline, CDR1 MNHEY and CDR2 SMNVEV (reference sequence). This CDR3 is CASGPHSRLGEQYF. The CDR3 DNA sequence: TGTGCCAGCGGACCCCACTCCCGGCTGGGCGAGCAGTACTTC.

The chain joins TRBV5-3 to TRBJ2-7, with TRBD1 matching 7 bases. TRBV5-3 is reported as an ORF; its role is uncertain. J was trimmed by 5 bases and V by 4 bases; bases with no gene match: 9. CDR3 length: 14 amino acids. The CDR3 bases are TGTGCCAGAAGCCAAGACAGGGCGTTAAACGAGCAGTACTTC. This translates into CARSQDRALNEQYF.

V is TRBV5-4 and J is TRBJ2-3; tentatively, D is TRBD1 (6 bases). Germline V gene sequence: CDR1 SGHNT, CDR2 YYREEE (reference sequence). The CDR3 has 13 amino acids. V was pared by 5 bases and J by 2 bases, with 9 bases between. Written as DNA, the CDR3 is TGTGCCAGCAGTCGGACAGTCACAGATACGCAGTATTTT. Its protein is CASSRTVTDTQYF.

The V and J genes are TRBV5-1 and TRBJ2-3; D is perhaps TRBD1 or TRBD2 (5 bases each). V shed 4 bases and J shed 4 bases, with 16 bases lying between them. Germline CDR1 reads SGHRS; CDR2 reads YFSETQ. The CDR3 totals 15 residues. The CDR3 protein is CASSLPLRGADTQYF. The CDR3 DNA is TGCGCCAGCAGCCTGCCGCTCCGGGGCGCAGATACGCAGTATTTT. Variable domain in full (rest from reference TRBV5-1 and TRBJ2-3): KAGVTQTPRYLIKTRGQQVTLSCSPISGHRSVSWYQQTPGQGLQFLFEYFSETQRNKGNFPGRFSGRQFSNSRSEMNVSTLELGDSALYLCASSLPLRGADTQYFGPGTRLTVL.

The rearrangement joins TRBV10-3 to TRBJ2-2; D remains unclear. V was trimmed by 3 bases and J by 3 bases, leaving 5 bases between them. The CDR3 consists of 13 residues. The germline gives CDR1 ENHRY, CDR2 SYGVKD. In DNA form, the CDR3 reads TGTGCCATCAGTGACCTTTACACCGGGGAGCTGTTTTTT. Amino acid sequence: CAISDLYTGELFF.

J is TRBJ2-7 and V is TRBV14; D is unresolved. The CDR3 length is 13 residues. Germline CDR1 reads SGHDN; CDR2 reads FVKESK. V was shortened by 3 bases and J by 3 bases, with 9 bases between the two germline ends. CDR3 in DNA: TGTGCCAGCAGCCAGTGGGGAAACTACGAGCAGTACTTC. Protein sequence: CASSQWGNYEQYF.

V and J are TRBV4-1 and TRBJ2-2; the match to TRBD1 covers 8 bases. J was trimmed by 7 bases and V by 4 bases; bases with no gene match: 11. Looked up from germline, CDR1 is MGHRA and CDR2 is YSYEKL. The CDR3 runs 16 residues. CDR3 sequence (DNA): TGCGCCAGCAGCCCTGGACAGGGCTCCAAGTACGGGGAGCTGTTTTTT. It specifies CASSPGQGSKYGELFF.

The chain carries TRBV7-2 and TRBJ2-1; D possibly corresponds to TRBD1 (7 bases). Trimming shortened V by 1 base and J by 8 bases, and 18 bases separated the two germline ends. CDR3 length equals 16 residues. The V gene's germline CDR1 is SGHTA and CDR2 FQGNSA. The CDR3 bases are TGTGCCAGCAGCTTAGTCGGAGGGGGCGCGTGGGATGAGCAGTTCTTC. Its translation: CASSLVGGGAWDEQFF. Complete variable domain (other parts from reference TRBV7-2 and TRBJ2-1): GAGVSQSPSNKVTEKGKDVELRCDPISGHTALYWYRQSLGQGLEFLIYFQGNSAPDKSGLPSDRFSAERTGGSVSTLTIQRTQQEDSAVYLCASSLVGGGAWDEQFFGPGTRLTVL.

The chain recombines TRBV7-8 with TRBJ2-5; D might be TRBD1 or TRBD2, each matching 6 bases. Germline V gene sequence: CDR1 SGHVS, CDR2 FQNEAQ. Trimming took off 0 bases at V and 9 bases at J, with 20 bases between the two ends. This CDR3 comprises 16 residues. The CDR3 loop is CASSLADKGGLTAQYF. As DNA, the CDR3 is TGTGCCAGCAGCTTAGCCGACAAGGGGGGCCTAACGGCCCAGTACTTC. The complete variable domain, with remaining parts taken from reference TRBV7-8 and TRBJ2-5, reads GAGVSQSPRYKVAKRGQDVALRCDPISGHVSLFWYQQALGQGPEFLTYFQNEAQLDKSGLPSDRFFAERPEGSVSTLKIQRTQQEDSAVYLCASSLADKGGLTAQYFGPGTRLLVL.

The CDR3 loop reads CASSPILAGGNEQFF. The CDR3 DNA is TGTGCCAGCTCACCCATACTAGCGGGAGGGAATGAGCAGTTCTTC. The chain uses TRBV18 and TRBJ2-1; 13 positions agree with TRBD2. The CDR3 is 15 amino acids. V trimming: 3 bases; J trimming: 7 bases; junction bases outside the gene matches: 3. In germline, CDR1 is KGHSH, CDR2 LQKENI.

Concerning this clone: A read error may produce the germline difference seen at one junction end. The genes are TRBV7-7 and TRBJ1-1; D not certain. The CDR3 loop spans 15 amino acids. CDR1 and CDR2 from the germline V gene are SSHAT and FNYEAQ (reference sequence). Here the CDR3 DNA reads TGTGCTAGCAGCCACAGCAGGCGCGTGAACACTGAAGCTTTCTTT. It translates to CASSHSRRVNTEAFF.

This clone came up a few times. The chain employs TRBV4-1 and TRBJ1-6; unclear D gene. Per germline, CDR1 MGHRA and CDR2 YSYEKL. Trimming stripped 4 bases from V and 9 bases from J, with 10 bases between. The CDR3 consists of 13 residues. The DNA for the CDR3 is TGCGCCAGCAGCCCAGCCGTTACTTCACCCCTCCACTTT. It yields the protein CASSPAVTSPLHF.

This chain uses TRBV2 with TRBJ2-1; TRBD2 might be the D (6 bases). V was shortened by 6 bases and J by 9 bases, with 15 bases between the two germline ends. Per the germline V gene, CDR1 is SNHLY and CDR2 is FYNNEI. The CDR3 is made up of 13 amino acids. The CDR3 region has the DNA TGTGCCAGCAGCAGGGACTCGAAGGGTGAGCAGTTCTTC. Protein sequence: CASSRDSKGEQFF.

J is TRBJ1-3 and V is TRBV9, with 9 bases aligning to TRBD1. With 3 bases clipped from V and 0 bases from J, the junction kept 7 bases outside the gene matches. CDR3 length: 17 residues. From germline, CDR1 is SGDLS and CDR2 YYNGEE. CDR3 sequence reads: CASSARTGATSGNTIYF. The CDR3 region has the DNA TGTGCCAGCAGCGCCCGGACAGGGGCCACCTCTGGAAACACCATATATTTT.